One TCR beta chain is described in this entry. Per the original methods: Nucleated cell number was recorded as an estimate derived from reference gene primer amplification. Libraries were prepared by immunoSEQ multiplex PCR; TCRdb keeps only in-frame clonotypes and omits some of them. V, J and clone size are those of that table, while D and trimming were read from the DNA. This table has 200,000 to 250,000 clones, roughly nine tenths appearing once. Ages ranged from roughly 18 to 100 years, with residence in approximately 25 US areas. Cohort allocation depended upon clinical history that participants reported. These data belong to a study of blood T cell repertoires in COVID-19. Study overall: Sample material is recorded as cDNA or gDNA derived from T cells, B-cell-depleted T cells, or PBMCs.

The germline CDR1 and CDR2 sequences are WSHSY and SAAADI. With 6 bases clipped from V and 4 bases from J, the junction kept 7 bases outside the gene matches. The CDR3 spans 14 residues. The TCR comes from a woman aged 25 to 39 with acute COVID-19. This sequence joins TRBV10-2 and TRBJ1-2, with 8 bases fitting TRBD1. Material for sequencing was PBMCs or T cells enriched from blood (not recorded which). In nucleotides, the CDR3 is TGCGCCAGCAGCGCGGACAGGGAAGGCTATGGCTACACCTTC. It encodes CASSADREGYGYTF.